This is a list of T cell receptor beta chains from one sample in a study of T cells in Graves' hyperthyroidism and ophthalmopathy. A single record per CDR3 protein comes from TCRdb applying MiXCR to the multiplex PCR reads. Seen here are about 600,000 distinct CDR3 sequences, 13% to 15% observed once, and the top ten hold more than 6%. Sequencing input: blood. These receptor sequences come from a woman between 18 and 29 years old with Graves' ophthalmopathy. Each CDR3 is given with its conserved first and last residue. Each record gives: J gene, V gene, CDR3 protein.

TRBJ2-7 | TRBV7-9 | CASSLEAKDLNEQYF
TRBJ2-7 | TRBV28 | CASSLLARYEQYF
TRBJ2-5 | TRBV7-8 | CASSLVASGLQETQYF
TRBJ2-7 | TRBV2 | CASTLEREQYF
TRBJ1-2 | TRBV5-1 | CASSPGQPNYGYTF
TRBJ1-2 | TRBV4-1 | CASSQGWSGRSGYTF
TRBJ1-5 | TRBV6-1 | CAVGSYQPQHF
TRBJ2-2 | TRBV11-2 | CASSLVGTHTGELFF
TRBJ2-7 | TRBV28 | CASSPPDRGNTGHYEQYF
TRBJ2-1 | TRBV28 | CASSLGLPAGDRLGEQFF
TRBJ2-7 | TRBV4-1 | CASSQDLFGKTYEQYF
TRBJ1-1 | TRBV10-3 | CAISGWEGGASAEAFF
TRBJ2-7 | TRBV6-2/TRBV6-3 | CASRKYSGRSSYEQYF
TRBJ2-7 | TRBV5-1 | CASSFSAGGFSYEQYF
TRBJ2-2 | TRBV7-9 | CASRPGTNTGELFF
TRBJ1-3 | TRBV18 | CASSPGTSGNTIYF
TRBJ2-5 | TRBV6-5 | CASSFQRKETQYF
TRBJ2-5 | TRBV29-1 | CSVEGLAETQYF
TRBJ2-1 | TRBV28 | CASSRPIPSSYNEQFF
TRBJ2-7 | TRBV20-1 | CSARPVTAAYEQYF
TRBJ1-2 | TRBV14 | CASRSDNSVDGYTF
TRBJ2-1 | TRBV2 | CASREGSYNEQFF
TRBJ2-1 | TRBV28 | CASSRHTSHGNEQFF
TRBJ1-2 | TRBV5-8 | CASSFPQGDGYTF
TRBJ2-7 | TRBV6-2/TRBV6-3 | CASSLTRVSYEQYF
TRBJ1-5 | TRBV3-1 | CASSQVPAPNQPQHF
TRBJ1-1 | TRBV6-1 | CASKTGGEAFF
TRBJ2-3 | TRBV2 | CASRGLAGDTQYF
TRBJ2-3 | TRBV3-1 | CASSPAGGFTDTQYF